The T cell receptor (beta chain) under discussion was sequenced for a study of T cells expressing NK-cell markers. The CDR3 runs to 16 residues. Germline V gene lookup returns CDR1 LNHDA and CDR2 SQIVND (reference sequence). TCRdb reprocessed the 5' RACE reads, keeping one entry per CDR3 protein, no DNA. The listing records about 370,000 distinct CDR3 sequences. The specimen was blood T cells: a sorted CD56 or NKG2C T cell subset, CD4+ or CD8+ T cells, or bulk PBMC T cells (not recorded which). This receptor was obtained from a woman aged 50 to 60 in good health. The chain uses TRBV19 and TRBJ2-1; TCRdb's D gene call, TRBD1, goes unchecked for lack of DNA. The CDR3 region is CAKGQGGQSSYNEQFF.